One and the same sample provided the 32 T cell receptor beta chains below, sequenced in a study of prognosis after radiotherapy for stage I lung cancer. The TCR beta CDR3 region was amplified from genomic DNA, with two rounds of multiplex PCR being used for the amplification. First-round PCR used primers specific to each TRBV and TRBJ gene. TCRdb re-derived calls from the multiplex PCR reads in MiXCR, one entry per CDR3 protein. The sample lists 20,000 to 30,000 distinct CDR3 sequences; about 40% were seen once. The material was PBMCs, obtained before or after stereotactic body radiation therapy (not recorded which). Receptors originate from a donor over 45 with non-small cell lung cancer.

Turning to this clonotype: A single base separates this from a much larger clone, so it may be a read error. The genes are TRBV29-1 and TRBJ2-1; D remains unclear. The CDR3 has 13 residues. Trimming left V 5 bases short and J 10 bases short, with 18 bases between. CDR1 is SQVTM, CDR2 ANQGSEA, per germline. The CDR3: CSVYRFDTPEQFF. Written as DNA, the CDR3 is TGCAGCGTTTATAGGTTCGACACACCAGAGCAGTTCTTC.

This clonotype has ten or more counts. The chain combines TRBV12-5 with TRBJ2-1; 9 bases fit TRBD1. V shed 2 bases and J 10 bases; nucleotides not matched to a gene: 15. Germline assignment: CDR1 LGHNT and CDR2 FRNRAP. The CDR3 loop spans 17 amino acids. The CDR3 here is CASGLSTAGTGLWEQFF. CDR3 nucleotides: TGTGCTAGTGGTTTGTCGACCGCCGGGACAGGGTTGTGGGAGCAGTTCTTC.

Worth noting for this clonotype: The junction differs from germline at one of its ends, possibly a read error. The J gene is TRBJ2-7, the V gene TRBV27; TRBD2 might be the D (5 bases). The CDR3 length is 14 residues. Germline V CDR1 and CDR2: MNHEY, SMNVEV (reference sequence). CDR3 in DNA: TGTGCCAGCAGTTTGATCCGAGGGCTGGACGAGAAGTACTTC. It yields the protein CASSLIRGLDEKYF.

V gene TRBV20-1 combines with J gene TRBJ2-7; tentatively, D is TRBD1 or TRBD2 (5 bases each). This CDR3 region has 17 residues. V gave up 0 bases and J gave up 5 bases, with 23 bases separating them. Germline V gene lookup returns CDR1 DFQATT and CDR2 SNEGSKA (reference sequence). The CDR3 reads CSARDQRDPKTLHEQYF. CDR3 nucleotides: TGCAGTGCTAGAGATCAACGGGACCCCAAAACTCTTCACGAGCAGTACTTC.

This clonotype was found many times. The V call is TRBV2, the J call TRBJ2-5; weak D call: TRBD2 (5 bases). CDR3 length: 15 amino acids. The V and J ends lost 6 bases and 3 bases respectively, with 17 bases between them. Germline V gene sequence: CDR1 SNHLY, CDR2 FYNNEI. The CDR3 DNA sequence: TGTGCCAGCAGCCACGCCTATCGGCGGGAAGAGACCCAGTACTTC. It yields the protein CASSHAYRREETQYF.

This clonotype occurred many times. The rearrangement uses TRBV9 and TRBJ1-1, with TRBD1 as a possible D gene (6 bases). V was clipped by 1 base and J by 1 base, with 8 bases between them. The CDR3 consists of 14 residues. The germline gives CDR1 SGDLS, CDR2 YYNGEE. The chain's CDR3 is CASSVTQGNTEAFF. The CDR3 nucleotides read TGTGCCAGCAGCGTAACACAGGGGAACACTGAAGCTTTCTTT.

The chain combines TRBV20-1 with TRBJ2-7; D perhaps matches TRBD2 (6 bases). V was shortened by 6 bases and J by 6 bases, with 21 bases between the two germline ends. The CDR3 has 14 residues. CDR1 is DFQATT, CDR2 SNEGSKA, per germline (reference sequence). CDR3 nucleotide sequence: TGCAGTGCCCCCCCTCGAGGGACTCCCCGCGAGCAGTACTTC. The encoded protein is CSAPPRGTPREQYF.

This clonotype was seen ten or more times. This sequence joins TRBV3-1 and TRBJ2-7; a possible D gene is TRBD2 (6 bases). Trimming pared 1 base from V and 0 bases from J, leaving 22 bases between. The CDR3 contains 19 residues. Germline CDR1 and CDR2: LGHDT and YNNKEL (reference sequence). CDR3 loop: CASSQVGGRELADSYEQYF. The CDR3, as DNA: TGTGCCAGCAGCCAAGTGGGTGGCAGGGAGTTAGCGGACTCCTACGAGCAGTACTTC.

As concerns this clonotype: This is likely an artifact of a read error, given a far larger clone one base away. The chain couples TRBV12-3 or TRBV12-4 to TRBJ2-1; the match to TRBD1 covers 10 bases. The closer fit of TRBJ2-7 to the DNA end suggests the J call may be wrong. The CDR3 covers 13 residues. The CDR3: CASTRQGAVEQYF. The CDR3, as DNA: TGTGCCAGCACCAGACAGGGGGCGGTCGAGCAGTACTTC.

On this clonotype itself: This likely traces to a read error, being one base from a far larger clone. This rearrangement joins TRBV2 to TRBJ1-2, with TRBD1 identical over 10 bases. Germline CDR1 reads SNHLY; CDR2 reads FYNNEI. The length of the CDR3 is 14 residues. V trimming: 6 bases; J trimming: 10 bases; junction bases outside the gene matches: 11. CDR3 protein: CASSADRGRGVYTF. The CDR3 DNA reads TGTGCCAGCAGCGCCGACAGGGGGCGAGGAGTCTACACCTTC.

This clonotype was seen at least ten times. The V gene is TRBV20-1, the J gene TRBJ2-1, with D perhaps matching TRBD2 (6 bases). The CDR3 is made up of 13 amino acids. From germline, CDR1 is DFQATT and CDR2 SNEGSKA (reference sequence). V was shortened by 3 bases and J by 5 bases, with 11 bases between the two germline ends. CDR3 DNA: TGCAGTGCTAGTGGCCTAGCGAACAATGAGCAGTTCTTC. Protein product: CSASGLANNEQFF.

This clonotype has ten or more counts. This chain uses TRBV12-3 or TRBV12-4 with TRBJ1-5; D perhaps matches TRBD1 (6 bases). Trimming removed 6 bases at V and 2 bases at J, with 14 bases between. The CDR3 has 15 residues. In nucleotides, the CDR3 is TGTGCCAGCAGCCCGGGGACAAGTGGCAATCAGCCCCAGCATTTT. Its protein product is CASSPGTSGNQPQHF.

This clonotype was picked up many times. This rearrangement joins TRBV30 to TRBJ2-2; D call uncertain. Trimming cost V 5 bases and J 7 bases, with 14 bases left between them. Per germline, CDR1 GTSNPN and CDR2 SVGIG (reference sequence). The CDR3 length is 13 residues. The CDR3 is CAWASPPDGELFF. CDR3 bases: TGTGCCTGGGCCTCACCTCCGGACGGGGAGCTGTTTTTT.

The chain couples TRBV2 to TRBJ2-1, with 7 bases fitting TRBD2. V was clipped by 6 bases and J by 6 bases; unmatched bases: 5. This CDR3 has 13 amino acids. The germline gives CDR1 SNHLY, CDR2 FYNNEI. In nucleotides, the CDR3 is TGTGCCAGCAGATCGGGGGAGGGCAATGAGCAGTTCTTC. It encodes CASRSGEGNEQFF.

This clonotype was found many times. The V and J genes are TRBV10-3 and TRBJ2-7; tentative D call: TRBD2 (6 bases). The CDR3 totals 12 residues. With 10 bases removed from V and 0 bases from J, the gap between germline ends came to 10 bases. Germline V gene data show CDR1 as ENHRY and CDR2 as SYGVKD. CDR3 region: CATSDYSYEQYF. DNA for the CDR3: TGTGCCACCTCGGACTACTCCTACGAGCAGTACTTC.

This clonotype has at least ten counts. The chain employs TRBV5-6 and TRBJ2-7; D gene unclear. CDR1 is SGHDT, CDR2 YYEEEE, per germline. V lost 0 bases and J 2 bases, leaving 9 bases between the germline ends. The CDR3 covers 14 residues. In nucleotides, the CDR3 is TGTGCCAGCAGCTTGGAGGGATCCCCCTACGAGCAGTACTTC. It translates to CASSLEGSPYEQYF.

In its sample, this clonotype was seen once. This sequence may be a read error, since a much larger clone differs from it by one base. The conserved closing phenylalanine or tryptophan is absent in this CDR3, likely reflecting a read error. The chain has TRBV4-1 and TRBJ2-5; 14 nucleotides match TRBD2. The CDR3 sequence is 17 residues long. V lost 0 bases and J lost 4; bases outside the gene matches: 4. The germline V gene has CDR1 MGHRA and CDR2 YSYEKL. The CDR3 DNA reads as TGCGCCAGCAGCCAAGAGGAGGGGACTAGCGGGGGAGAGACCCAGTACTCC. Translating gives CASSQEEGTSGGETQYS.

This clonotype is classed as medium-sized. The chain combines TRBV28 with TRBJ2-1; possibly TRBD2 for D (5 bases). CDR3 size: 14 residues. The V gene's germline CDR1 is MDHEN and CDR2 SYDVKM. Trimming took off 5 bases at V and 5 bases at J, with 13 bases between the two ends. Here the CDR3 reads CASSRGPIDNEQFF. Written as DNA, the CDR3 is TGTGCCAGCAGTCGAGGGCCGATAGACAATGAGCAGTTCTTC. Supplemented by reference TRBV28 and TRBJ2-1, the full variable domain reads DVKVTQSSRYLVKRTGEKVFLECVQDMDHENMFWYRQDPGLGLRLIYFSYDVKMKEKGDIPEGYSVSREKKERFSLILESASTNQTSMYLCASSRGPIDNEQFFGPGTRLTVL.

The table lists this clonotype with many counts. This chain uses TRBV7-3 with TRBJ1-6; possible D gene TRBD1, 5 bases. The ends were cut back, 5 bases at V and 7 bases at J, with 12 bases in the middle. There are 14 residues in the CDR3. Looked up from germline, CDR1 is SGHTA and CDR2 is FQGTGA. The CDR3 sequence: CASSPGGWNSPLHF. As DNA, the CDR3 is TGTGCCAGCAGCCCTGGGGGGTGGAATTCACCCCTCCACTTT.

The genes are TRBV6-2 or TRBV6-3 and TRBJ2-1; 11 bases match TRBD2. Per germline, CDR1 MNHEY and CDR2 SVGEGT. The CDR3 totals 16 residues. The DNA for the CDR3 is TGTTTCAGCAGCCGAAAAGGGACTAGCGGCTACAATGAGCAGTTCTTC. Its protein product is CFSSRKGTSGYNEQFF.

CDR3 region: CATNSDMSYEQYF. For the CDR3, the DNA is TGTGCCACCAACAGCGACATGTCCTACGAGCAGTACTTC. The chain carries TRBV6-1 and TRBJ2-7; D is unclear. Trimming took 10 bases from V and 1 from J, leaving 14 bases between them. The CDR3 contains 13 residues. CDR1 MNHNS and CDR2 SASEGT come from the germline V gene.

This clonotype is medium-sized (0.01 to 0.1%) by share. The junction differs from germline at one of its ends, possibly a read error. The V gene is TRBV5-1, the J gene TRBJ2-2; D gene unclear. This CDR3 spans 13 amino acids. CDR1 is SGHRS, CDR2 YFSETQ, per germline. CDR3 protein: CASSLGNTGELFF. CDR3 nucleotide sequence: TGCGCCAGCAGTTTGGGGAACACCGGGGAGCTGTTTTTT.

As for this clonotype: A much larger clone is a single base away; this may be a read error. The CDR3 spells CARSEGVLQGLETQYF. The CDR3 bases are TGTGCCAGGAGTGAGGGGGTCCTACAGGGGTTGGAGACCCAGTACTTC. V usage is TRBV30 and J usage is TRBJ2-5, with 7 bases matching TRBD1. The germline V gene encodes CDR1 GTSNPN and CDR2 SVGIG (reference sequence). This CDR3 is 16 amino acids long.

Concerning this clonotype itself: One junction end does not reproduce the germline sequence, and a read error may be involved. The chain is built from TRBV2 and TRBJ2-7; D unclear. This CDR3 region has 13 residues. Per the germline V gene, CDR1 is SNHLY and CDR2 is FYNNEI. The CDR3 here is CASSEISSYEQYF. The CDR3 DNA follows: TGTGCCAGCAGCGAAATATCCTCCTACGAACAGTACTTC.

This clonotype was observed at least ten times. This chain uses TRBV3-1 with TRBJ2-1; 14 bases fit TRBD2. There are 15 residues in the CDR3. Germline loops: CDR1 LGHDT, CDR2 YNNKEL (reference sequence). V lost 5 bases, J lost 7 bases, and 4 bases stayed unmatched. The CDR3 loop reads CASSSGTSGRNEQFF. In DNA, the CDR3 is TGTGCCAGCAGCAGCGGGACTAGCGGGAGAAATGAGCAGTTCTTC.

The V gene is TRBV20-1, the J gene TRBJ1-5; D not resolved. The CDR3 runs 13 residues. V was clipped by 3 bases and J by 0 bases, with 6 bases between them. Per the germline V gene, CDR1 is DFQATT and CDR2 is SNEGSKA (reference sequence). CDR3 protein: CSARGYSNQPQHF. CDR3 in DNA: TGCAGTGCTAGGGGATATAGCAATCAGCCCCAGCATTTT.

This clonotype has at least ten counts. This sequence joins TRBV19 and TRBJ2-3; 13 nucleotides align to TRBD2. The germline V gene has CDR1 LNHDA and CDR2 SQIVND (reference sequence). The ends lost 7 bases at V and 2 bases at J; junction bases unmatched: 6. This CDR3 comprises 16 residues. Here the CDR3 reads CASTRTSGGFTDTQYF. The CDR3 coding sequence is TGTGCCAGTACCCGGACTAGCGGGGGCTTCACAGATACGCAGTATTTT. The entire variable domain, with the rest obtained from reference TRBV19 and TRBJ2-3, is as follows: DGGITQSPKYLFRKEGQNVTLSCEQNLNHDAMYWYRQDPGQGLRLIYYSQIVNDFQKGDIAEGYSVSREKKESFPLTVTSAQKNPTAFYLCASTRTSGGFTDTQYFGPGTRLTVL.

There are many counts of this clonotype. J is TRBJ2-7 and V is TRBV3-1; D unresolved. Per germline, CDR1 LGHDT and CDR2 YNNKEL (reference sequence). The CDR3 loop spans 13 amino acids. Trimming cost V 0 bases and J 4 bases, with 7 bases left between them. This chain's CDR3 is CASSQDRLYEQYF. CDR3 sequence (DNA): TGTGCCAGCAGCCAAGATCGACTTTACGAGCAGTACTTC.

This clonotype was seen ten or more times. The CDR3 bases are TGTGCCAGCAGTAGTGGCGGGACACAACTAGACCAGCATTTT. This encodes CASSSGGTQLDQHF. The genes are TRBV6-1 and TRBJ1-5, with D possibly being TRBD1 (6 bases). The CDR3 consists of 14 residues. In germline, CDR1 is MNHNS, CDR2 SASEGT. Trimming shortened V by 5 bases and J by 12 bases, and 20 bases separated the two germline ends.

Regarding this clonotype: A far larger clone is a single base away, which makes a read error likely. V gene TRBV6-4 combines with J gene TRBJ1-6, with D perhaps matching TRBD1 (6 bases). The CDR3 has 15 residues. V dropped 5 bases and J dropped 10 bases, with 18 bases sitting between them. Germline V gives CDR1 MRHNA, CDR2 SNTAGT. The CDR3 coding sequence is TGTGCCAGCAGTTACGAACGGACAGTTCAATCACCCCTCCACTTT. Protein: CASSYERTVQSPLHF.

A note on this clonotype: The junction shows a germline mismatch at one end, possibly a read error. The chain combines TRBV11-3 with TRBJ2-3; D is undetermined. The germline gives CDR1 SGHNT, CDR2 YENEEA. The CDR3 consists of 14 residues. The CDR3 loop is CASRRFPPTDTQYF. CDR3 nucleotides: TGTGCCAGCAGGAGGTTCCCCCCCACAGACACGCAGTATTTT.

This CDR3 reads CASSYDGVSYEQYF. CDR3 DNA: TGTGCCAGCAGTTACGACGGAGTATCCTACGAGCAGTACTTC. The V call is TRBV6-2 or TRBV6-3, the J call TRBJ2-7; no clear D gene. The ends were cut back, 2 bases at V and 1 base at J, with 9 bases in the middle. This CDR3 has 14 residues. Germline CDR1 is MNHEY and CDR2 is SVGEGT.